This T cell receptor beta chain was sequenced during a study of blood T cells in healthy people across ages. Study-wide results and limits: Those diversity estimates obtained from one million T cells were thought to be underestimates. Per million T cells, the diversity of TCR beta decreased roughly linearly as age advanced. Higher diversity, along with more naive CD4+ cells, distinguished long-lived donors from aged donors.

This CDR3 contains 15 residues. The germline V and J ends were trimmed by 3 bases and 7 bases, with 16 bases remaining between them. Germline V gene data show CDR1 as SGHTA and CDR2 as FQGTGA. A second PCR, run for roughly 7 to 12 cycles, used a sample-barcoded 5' primer plus a J-beta primer mix. One entry per CDR3 protein results from TCRdb running MiXCR on the 5' RACE reads. The table has a few hundred thousand distinct CDR3 sequences, roughly 29% seen once. Concerning this clonotype: The antigen is unknown.

This chain uses TRBV7-3 with TRBJ2-1; D might be TRBD2 (6 bases). Sequencing was performed on blood. This receptor was taken from a woman aged 70-85 years in good health. CDR3 residues: CASSFGGSRGNEQFF. As DNA, the CDR3 is TGTGCCAGCAGCTTCGGAGGGAGCCGTGGGAATGAGCAGTTCTTC. Together with reference TRBV7-3 and TRBJ2-1, the CDR3 gives the full variable domain: GAGVSQTPSNKVTEKGKYVELRCDPISGHTALYWYRQSLGQGPEFLIYFQGTGAADDSGLPNDRFFAVRPEGSVSTLKIQRTERGDSAVYLCASSFGGSRGNEQFFGPGTRLTVL.